This note documents a single T cell receptor beta chain sequence. Its antigen is still unknown. No much larger clone exists at a distance of one base, and base qualities are not known. This specimen comes from a study of CD8 T cells in ankylosing spondylitis (dated by TCRdb to about 2017). Broadly, across the study: The study set out to find disease-linked TCR variants by profiling T cell receptor beta repertoires in ankylosing spondylitis patients and healthy donors. In total, the full study cohort was made up of approximately 99 healthy donors and 25 ankylosing spondylitis patients. Samples of peripheral blood were taken, and for ankylosing spondylitis patients, synovial fluid was collected as well. What the authors observed across the whole study: Some motif variants had previously been reported in the synovial fluid and blood of reactive arthritis patients, which suggests shared mechanisms of disease initiation. A CD8+ phenotype was shown by the disease-linked clones, which were found at relatively low frequencies in peripheral blood. A TCR beta motif made up of under ten highly homologous amino acid variants appeared to be characteristic of blood from ankylosing spondylitis patients. The disease-linked clones were reported as significantly enriched in matched synovial fluid samples from ankylosing spondylitis patients.

Sequenced on an Illumina HiSeq 2500. Quantitative 5'-RACE with molecular barcodes was the method used to prepare the TCR beta libraries. As for how the authors treated the data: A new computational method based on a probabilistic model of VDJ rearrangement was used to identify disease-linked TCR variants. TCRdb reran the public reads through fastp at Q25 and MiXCR, keeping productive beta chains. Here each entry gathers all rows of one CDR3 protein and keeps the most common genes and DNA. These V and J calls derive from TCRdb rather than the authors' analysis. For this sample there are 250,000 or so distinct CDR3 sequences; roughly a quarter appear just once. The ten largest clones capture around 0.64% of the sample. At the junction V is shortened by 6 bases and J by 8 bases; bases outside the gene matches: 9. CDR3 length: 14 amino acids, cysteine to phenylalanine. Kept here is only the CDR3 DNA, which spans 42 bases and is read in frame from base 1. Looking up the germline V gene yields CDR1 MNHNS and CDR2 SASEGT.

The receptor chain draws on TRBV6-1 and TRBJ1-4; the central 7 bases match TRBD1. The specimen was blood, either unsorted or a sorted T cell fraction (not recorded which). The TCR originated in a male donor with ankylosing spondylitis or in good health (not recorded which). The CDR3 protein is CASSPRQGAEKLFF. The nucleotide sequence reads as follows: TGTGCCAGCAGCCCCCGACAGGGTGCAGAAAAACTGTTTTTT.